A selection of T cell receptor beta chains follows, all from one sample in a study of vaccination effects on CD4 cells after COVID-19. Which antigens these TCRs recognize remains unknown. The repertoire was sequenced with immunoSEQ multiplex PCR; TCRdb's copy has only in-frame clones and lacks some. The sample yields more than 35,000 clones, approximately 82% seen once. This specimen consisted of CD4+ T cells from PBMCs cultured with HCoV-NL63 spike peptides, obtained after COVID-19 vaccination. All receptors come from a human donor who received a COVID-19 vaccine. Some clones in this sample may be carry-over from other donors' samples. Both conserved end residues are part of each CDR3. Each record gives: D gene, V gene, J gene, clone size, CDR3 DNA, CDR3 protein. The D gene is left open where the match is weak. Part of the rows lack a size; the others show once, few, many or a class for expanded clones.

TRBD1,TRBV9,TRBJ1-1,.,TGTGCCAGCAGCGCTGAACAGGGGGGGGTGAACACTGAAGCTTTCTTT,CASSAEQGGVNTEAFF
.,TRBV3-1/TRBV3-2,TRBJ2-5,.,TGTGCCAGCAGCCAAGATAGAGCTTCCGAGACCCAGTACTTC,CASSQDRASETQYF
.,TRBV5-1,TRBJ1-2,.,TGCGCCAGCAGCGACAACTATGGCTACACCTTC,CASSDNYGYTF
.,TRBV15,TRBJ2-2,.,TGTGCCACCAGCAGAGGGGGCAGCAACACCGGGGAGCTGTTTTTT,CATSRGGSNTGELFF
.,TRBV6-5,TRBJ1-1,.,TGTGCCAGCAGCTACGCACAGGGAGGAGGCACTGAAGCTTTCTTT,CASSYAQGGGTEAFF
TRBD1,TRBV7-2,TRBJ2-3,.,TGTGCCACCGTCCCAGGGGGCTTCACAGATACGCAGTATTTT,CATVPGGFTDTQYF
.,TRBV7-2,TRBJ1-5,.,TGTGCCAGCAGCTTACAGTCCAATCAGCCCCAGCATTTT,CASSLQSNQPQHF
TRBD1,TRBV6-6,TRBJ2-5,.,TGTGCCAGCAGTTATGGGACAGCGGTGAGCGGAAGGACCCAGTACTTC,CASSYGTAVSGRTQYF
TRBD1,TRBV5-6,TRBJ2-2,.,TGTGCCAGCAGCTTGGTGTGGCAGGGGGTCACCGGGGAGCTGTTTTTT,CASSLVWQGVTGELFF
.,TRBV19,TRBJ2-3,.,TGTGCCAGTAGTATGGATCTGCGACTCGAAGATACGCAGTATTTT,CASSMDLRLEDTQYF
.,TRBV5-6,TRBJ2-6,.,TGTGCCAGCGTAATTACAGGATCTGGGGCCAACGTCCTGACTTTC,CASVITGSGANVLTF
.,TRBV15,TRBJ2-3,.,TGTGCCACCAGCAGAGCCGGGGCGTACACAGATACGCAGTATTTT,CATSRAGAYTDTQYF
.,TRBV20-1,TRBJ2-2,.,TGCAGTGCTAGTGAGCCCGGGGAGCTGTTTTTT,CSASEPGELFF
.,TRBV14,TRBJ1-3,.,TGTGCCAGCAGCCAAGTCCTGGGGCTCTCTGGAAACACCATATATTTT,CASSQVLGLSGNTIYF
.,TRBV28,TRBJ1-3,.,TGTGCCAGCAGCTCCCGGGGGATGTTGAGAAACACCATATATTTT,CASSSRGMLRNTIYF
TRBD1,TRBV19,TRBJ1-2,.,TGTGCCATAGGACGGCCGGGACAGTATGGCTACACCTTC,CAIGRPGQYGYTF
.,TRBV5-6,TRBJ2-5,.,TGTGCCAGCAGCTTGGAGCTAAAGGAGACCCAGTACTTC,CASSLELKETQYF
.,TRBV7-2,TRBJ1-3,.,TGTGCCAGCAGCTTCAACGGAGGTGCTGCGGGCACCATATATTTT,CASSFNGGAAGTIYF
.,TRBV5-1,TRBJ2-5,.,TGCGCCAGCAGCTTTAAACAAGAGACCCAGTACTTC,CASSFKQETQYF
TRBD1,TRBV4-2,TRBJ2-6,.,TGTGCCAGCAGCCTGGGGGGACAGGGGAGACCCTTTGGGGCCAACGTCCTGACTTTC,CASSLGGQGRPFGANVLTF
.,TRBV19,TRBJ1-6,few,TGTGCCAGTAGTATCCAGGGGCAAGTAAATAATTCACCCCTCCACTTT,CASSIQGQVNNSPLHF
.,TRBV24-1,TRBJ1-3,.,TGTGCCACCAGTGATGCGAGAGGACCTGGAAACACCATATATTTT,CATSDARGPGNTIYF
.,TRBV10-2,TRBJ2-2,.,TGCGCCAGCAGTGACCCAGGAACGAACACCGGGGAGCTGTTTTTT,CASSDPGTNTGELFF
.,TRBV6-5,TRBJ2-3,.,TGTGCCAGCAGTTACTTTGGTGGGAACACAGATACGCAGTATTTT,CASSYFGGNTDTQYF
.,TRBV15,TRBJ1-2,.,TGTGCCACCAGCAGAGAGGCGGGTTCCTATGGCTACACCTTC,CATSREAGSYGYTF
.,TRBV7-3,TRBJ2-3,.,TGTGCCAGCAGCTTTCAGGGAGGAGATACGCAGTATTTT,CASSFQGGDTQYF
.,TRBV9,TRBJ1-2,.,TGTGCCAGCAGCGGGCGGACAGCCTTCTATGGCTACACCTTC,CASSGRTAFYGYTF
.,TRBV2,TRBJ1-1,once,TGTGCCAGCAGTGCGGGGGAGAACACTGAAGCTTTCTTT,CASSAGENTEAFF
TRBD1,TRBV7-6,TRBJ2-1,.,TGTGCCAGCAGCTTAAGAGTGACCGGGACAGGGACCTACAATGAGCAGTTCTTC,CASSLRVTGTGTYNEQFF
TRBD2,TRBV7-3,TRBJ2-1,.,TGTGCCAGCAGCTTTTCGGGGGGACTGAGTTACAATGAGCAGTTCTTC,CASSFSGGLSYNEQFF
.,TRBV28,TRBJ2-4,.,TGTGCCAGTATAGGACGGATAAACATTCAGTACTTC,CASIGRINIQYF
.,TRBV7-3,TRBJ1-2,.,TGTGCCAGCTCACCAGGGTCTAACTATGGCTACACCTTC,CASSPGSNYGYTF
TRBD1,TRBV6-6,TRBJ2-3,.,TGTGCCAGCAGCCGACAACAGGGGAAGGGCGCAGATACGCAGTATTTT,CASSRQQGKGADTQYF
.,TRBV5-1,TRBJ1-2,.,TGCGCCAGCAGCTTGGAAGGCTTCCAGTCCACCTTC,CASSLEGFQSTF
.,TRBV7-3,TRBJ1-1,few,TGTGCCAGCAGCTTATATCAGGGTTTTGACACTGAAGCTTTCTTT,CASSLYQGFDTEAFF
.,TRBV2,TRBJ1-4,.,TGTGCCAGCAGCCACAACGGAGGTGCTAATGAAAAACTGTTTTTT,CASSHNGGANEKLFF
.,TRBV12-5,TRBJ1-5,.,TGTGCTAGTGGTTTGGTAGGGGGGCGAGAGTATAGCAATCAGCCCCAGCATTTT,CASGLVGGREYSNQPQHF
TRBD1,TRBV3-1/TRBV3-2,TRBJ2-3,.,TGTGCCAGCAGCGGACAGGTCCTGGGCACAGATACGCAGTATTTT,CASSGQVLGTDTQYF
.,TRBV19,TRBJ1-2,.,TGTGCCAGTAGTCAAAACACTTATGGCTACACCTTC,CASSQNTYGYTF
.,TRBV7-9,TRBJ1-1,few,TGTGCCAGCAGCTTGACCCAAGGGGGTGAAGCTTTCTTT,CASSLTQGGEAFF
TRBD1,TRBV7-2,TRBJ2-1,.,TGTGCCAGCAGCGCCGGGACAGCTGTACGGGAGCAGTTCTTC,CASSAGTAVREQFF
TRBD2,TRBV28,TRBJ2-6,.,TGTGCCAGCAGCCGGGGAGGGGGGGCCAACGTCCTGACTTTC,CASSRGGGANVLTF
TRBD1,TRBV3-1/TRBV3-2,TRBJ2-4,.,TGTGCCAGCAGCCGGACAGGGGGCGCGAAAAACATTCAGTACTTC,CASSRTGGAKNIQYF
TRBD1,TRBV4-3,TRBJ2-1,.,TGCGCCAGCAGACTTGGACAGGGGGCGGTCAATGAGCAGTTCTTC,CASRLGQGAVNEQFF
.,TRBV7-9,TRBJ2-2,.,TGTGCCAGCAGCTTATGGGACCGAGACACCGGGGAGCTGTTTTTT,CASSLWDRDTGELFF
.,TRBV9,TRBJ1-2,once,TGTGCCAGCAGCGTAGACAGGGTTCCTGGCTACACCTTC,CASSVDRVPGYTF
.,TRBV10-2,TRBJ2-1,.,TGCGCCAGAGGATACAAAGGGTTATCAAGGGAAAGAAGCTCCTACAATGAGCAGTTCTTC,CARGYKGLSRERSSYNEQFF
.,TRBV20-1,TRBJ1-2,.,TGCAGTGCTAGTATAGGGGGGAGATATGGCTACACCTTC,CSASIGGRYGYTF
.,TRBV30,TRBJ2-2,.,TGTGCCTGGAGTGACGTTTGGTCCGGGGAGCTGTTTTTT,CAWSDVWSGELFF
TRBD2,TRBV27,TRBJ2-5,.,TGTGCCAGCTGTGACCGGGGAGGGGCCTTAGAGACCCAGTACTTC,CASCDRGGALETQYF
.,TRBV7-6,TRBJ2-5,.,TGTGCCAGCAGCAATAGGGGGTTCGCCCAAGAGACCCAGTACTTC,CASSNRGFAQETQYF
TRBD1,TRBV6-5,TRBJ1-1,.,TGTGCCAGCAGTTACTCGACAGGGCTGGAGAACACTGAAGCTTTCTTT,CASSYSTGLENTEAFF
.,TRBV5-1,TRBJ1-3,once,TGCGCCAGCAGCAGGGGGTCCTCTGGAAACACCATATATTTT,CASSRGSSGNTIYF
TRBD1,TRBV30,TRBJ1-2,.,TGTGCCTGGAGTAAAGTTGGGAGGGACAGGGGATACAATGGCTACACCTTC,CAWSKVGRDRGYNGYTF
.,TRBV12-3/TRBV12-4,TRBJ1-2,.,TGTGCCAGCTGCACAGCAGAACATGGCTACACCTTC,CASCTAEHGYTF
.,TRBV30,TRBJ1-3,.,TGTGCCTGGACCCGGCCACGTCTAGTATCTGGAAACACCATATATTTT,CAWTRPRLVSGNTIYF
.,TRBV5-1,TRBJ1-2,.,TGCGCCAGCAGCTTGGCGAGCGGGGCAGGGTCACGCTATGGCTACACCTTC,CASSLASGAGSRYGYTF